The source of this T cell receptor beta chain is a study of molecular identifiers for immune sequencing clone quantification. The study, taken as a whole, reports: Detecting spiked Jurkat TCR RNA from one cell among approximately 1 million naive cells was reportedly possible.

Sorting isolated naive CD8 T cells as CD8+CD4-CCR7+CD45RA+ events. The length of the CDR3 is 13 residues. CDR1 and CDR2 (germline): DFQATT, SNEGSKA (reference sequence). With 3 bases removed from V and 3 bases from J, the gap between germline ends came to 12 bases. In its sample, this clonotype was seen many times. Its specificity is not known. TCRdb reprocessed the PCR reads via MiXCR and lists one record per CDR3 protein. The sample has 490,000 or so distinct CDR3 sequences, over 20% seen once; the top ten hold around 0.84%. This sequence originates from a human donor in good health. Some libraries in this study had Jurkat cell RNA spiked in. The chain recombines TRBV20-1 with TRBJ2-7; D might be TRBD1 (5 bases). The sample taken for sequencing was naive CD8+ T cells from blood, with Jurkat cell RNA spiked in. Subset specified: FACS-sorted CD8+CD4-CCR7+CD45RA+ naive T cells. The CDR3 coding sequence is TGCAGTGCTAGTTCGGACAAGGACTACGAGCAGTACTTC. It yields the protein CSASSDKDYEQYF.